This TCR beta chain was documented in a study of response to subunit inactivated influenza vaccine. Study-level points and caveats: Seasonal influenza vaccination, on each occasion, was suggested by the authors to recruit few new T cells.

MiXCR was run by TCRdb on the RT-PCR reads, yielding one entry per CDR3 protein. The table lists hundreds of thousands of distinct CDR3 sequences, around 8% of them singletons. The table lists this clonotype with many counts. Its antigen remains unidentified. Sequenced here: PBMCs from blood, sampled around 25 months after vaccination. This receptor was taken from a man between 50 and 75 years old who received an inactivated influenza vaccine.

Written as DNA, the CDR3 is TGTGCCAGCAGCCTCGTAGTAGGGCCCGCGAGGCAGGGGGTTTTCACAGATACGCAGTATTTT. Protein product: CASSLVVGPARQGVFTDTQYF. The genes are TRBV11-1 and TRBJ2-3; 7 bases agree with TRBD1. Germline V gene sequence: CDR1 SGHAT, CDR2 FQDESV (reference sequence). The CDR3 length is 21 residues. Trimming cost V 5 bases and J 2 bases; bases outside gene matches: 25.